This TCR beta chain was profiled in a study of blood T cell repertoires in COVID-19. The CDR3 runs to 17 residues. The germline V gene has CDR1 SGDLS and CDR2 YYNGEE. Trimming removed 0 bases from V and 1 base from J; junction bases left unmatched: 7. Assay used: immunoSEQ multiplex PCR; TCRdb lists only in-frame clones, some missing. The data contain about 240,000 clones, around 83% of them seen just once; the ten biggest clones take up 9.6%. What was sequenced was peripheral blood. This clonotype was obtained from a woman of 80 years or more with acute or convalescent COVID-19. V gene TRBV9 combines with J gene TRBJ2-1; 7 bases match TRBD1. The DNA of the CDR3 is TGTGCCAGCAGCGTAGGTCCAACAGGGGTATCCTACAATGAGCAGTTCTTC. Amino acid sequence: CASSVGPTGVSYNEQFF.